These 15 T cell receptor beta chains originate from one sample sequenced in a study of blood T cell repertoires in COVID-19. Profiling relied on immunoSEQ multiplex PCR, and the TCRdb table lists in-frame clones only, not all of them. The table lists approximately 150,000 clones, 65% to 85% of them singletons. Sequences were obtained from PBMCs or T cells enriched from blood (not recorded which). These receptor sequences come from a woman aged 40 to 55 with acute COVID-19.

A few counts support this clone. The V and J genes are TRBV19 and TRBJ1-1; no reliable D call. Deletions cut 1 base from V and 3 bases from J, with 9 bases between. The germline V gene encodes CDR1 LNHDA and CDR2 SQIVND (reference sequence). The CDR3 runs to 14 residues. CDR3: CASSIASGYTEAFF. For the CDR3, the DNA is TGTGCCAGTAGTATAGCTTCCGGGTACACTGAAGCTTTCTTT.

The rearrangement uses TRBV3-1 (or the pseudogene TRBV3-2) and TRBJ2-3; TRBD2 matches at 8 bases. The CDR3 has 16 amino acids. Germline V gene lookup returns CDR1 LGHDT and CDR2 YNNKEL (reference sequence). Trimming took 4 bases from V and 4 from J; bases not matched to a gene: 10. CDR3 bases: TGTGCCAGCAGCCCCTCGGGCGGGAGGAGGTCAGATACGCAGTATTTT. The encoded protein is CASSPSGGRRSDTQYF.

This chain links TRBV5-8 with TRBJ1-5; D is unresolved. The CDR3 loop spans 13 amino acids. Germline CDR1 SGHTS, CDR2 YDEGEE. V lost 0 bases and J 7 bases, leaving 8 bases between the germline ends. CDR3 amino acids: CASSLGRVQPQHF. The CDR3 DNA follows: TGTGCCAGCAGCTTGGGGCGGGTCCAGCCCCAGCATTTT.

The chain is built from TRBV2 and TRBJ1-1; perhaps TRBD1 as D (6 bases). V was shortened by 2 bases and J by 11 bases, with 12 bases between the two germline ends. The CDR3 consists of 12 residues. Germline V lookup: CDR1 SNHLY, CDR2 FYNNEI. CDR3 region: CASSEMGARAFF. DNA for the CDR3: TGTGCCAGCAGTGAAATGGGGGCGAGGGCTTTCTTT.

The CDR3 DNA reads as TGTGCCAGCAGTTTATCTAGCAGTAATTCACCCCTCCACTTT. This encodes CASSLSSSNSPLHF. V is TRBV27 and J is TRBJ1-6; D gene ambiguous. Germline V gives CDR1 MNHEY, CDR2 SMNVEV (reference sequence). V dropped 0 bases and J dropped 6 bases, with 6 bases sitting between them. The CDR3 runs 14 residues.

The chain couples TRBV5-5 to TRBJ2-5, with 10 bases that match TRBD1. The CDR3 extends over 16 amino acids. V lost 4 bases, J lost 5 bases, and 11 bases stayed unmatched. CDR1 SGHKS and CDR2 YYEKEE come from the germline V gene (reference sequence). Here the CDR3 DNA reads TGTGCCAGCAGCACTTACGACAGGGGGCGCGGGGAGACCCAGTACTTC. It specifies CASSTYDRGRGETQYF.

This clone has more than one count but fewer than ten. This chain uses TRBV6-5 with TRBJ1-2; D possibly corresponds to TRBD1 (6 bases). There are 13 residues in the CDR3. Looked up from germline, CDR1 is MNHEY and CDR2 is SVGAGI. Trimming stripped 6 bases from V and 4 bases from J, with 12 bases between. CDR3 nucleotides: TGTGCCAGCAGATCCGGGACAAGCTATGGCTACACCTTC. Protein product: CASRSGTSYGYTF.

The V and J genes are TRBV6-1 and TRBJ2-5; 10 nucleotides line up with TRBD2. CDR3 length: 17 amino acids. The V gene's germline CDR1 is MNHNS and CDR2 SASEGT. The V and J ends lost 3 bases and 3 bases, in that order; junction bases with no gene match: 10. CDR3 amino acids: CASSDLLLAGYEETQYF. The CDR3 nucleotides read TGTGCCAGCAGTGATTTACTACTAGCGGGATATGAAGAGACCCAGTACTTC.

The J gene is TRBJ1-5, the V gene TRBV27; unclear D gene. Germline V gene data show CDR1 as MNHEY and CDR2 as SMNVEV (reference sequence). The CDR3 consists of 14 residues. V was shortened by 2 bases and J by 6 bases, with 11 bases between the two germline ends. CDR3 bases: TGTGCCAGCAGTTTACCCGGAAGCGGTCAGCCCCAGCATTTT. It codes for CASSLPGSGQPQHF.

The J gene is TRBJ2-1, the V gene TRBV24-1; D unresolved. The V gene's germline CDR1 is KGHDR and CDR2 SFDVKD. With 5 bases removed from V and 6 bases from J, the gap between germline ends came to 16 bases. The CDR3 totals 15 residues. The DNA of the CDR3 is TGTGCCACCAGTGCCGAACGGAGTGGCGCCAATGAGCAGTTCTTC. It codes for CATSAERSGANEQFF.

The chain links TRBV29-1 to TRBJ1-2; D remains unclear. There are 13 residues in the CDR3. Trimming left V 7 bases short and J 3 bases short, with 15 bases between. Germline CDR1 reads SQVTM; CDR2 reads ANQGSEA. CDR3 nucleotide sequence: TGCAGCGCCCTCGCGGAGCGGCACTATGGCTACACCTTC. Protein sequence: CSALAERHYGYTF.

The rearrangement links TRBV5-1 to TRBJ1-6, with a tentative D call TRBD1 (6 bases). Trimming cost V 0 bases and J 7 bases, with 11 bases left between them. Germline assignment: CDR1 SGHRS and CDR2 YFSETQ. The CDR3 is 15 residues long. The CDR3 DNA sequence: TGCGCCAGCAGCTTGGGGCAGGGGATCAATTCACCCCTCCACTTT. Its protein product is CASSLGQGINSPLHF.

The CDR3 nucleotides read TGTGCCAGCTCACCCGTGCCGGGACTAGCGGGATTTGATGAGCAGTTCTTC. Its protein is CASSPVPGLAGFDEQFF. This chain joins TRBV18 and TRBJ2-1; 13 nucleotides line up with TRBD2. The junction had 10 bases not matched to a gene; V was cut back by 3 bases and J by 8 bases. Germline V gene sequence: CDR1 KGHSH, CDR2 LQKENI. The CDR3 is 17 amino acids.

This chain uses TRBV6-5 with TRBJ2-2; possible D gene TRBD1, 5 bases. This CDR3 is 14 amino acids long. CDR1 is MNHEY, CDR2 SVGAGI, per germline. The V gene lost 8 bases and the J gene lost 1 base, with 11 bases spanning the gap. The CDR3 spells CASRWQGNTGELFF. The CDR3 DNA reads TGTGCCAGCCGTTGGCAGGGGAACACCGGGGAGCTGTTTTTT.

The chain's CDR3 is CASSEGNSGSTDTQYF. The CDR3 coding sequence is TGTGCCAGCAGTGAAGGTAATAGCGGGAGTACAGATACGCAGTATTTT. V is TRBV2 and J is TRBJ2-3, with 9 bases matching TRBD2. V lost 1 base, J lost 3 bases, and 5 bases stayed unmatched. Germline CDR1 SNHLY, CDR2 FYNNEI. The CDR3 runs to 16 residues.